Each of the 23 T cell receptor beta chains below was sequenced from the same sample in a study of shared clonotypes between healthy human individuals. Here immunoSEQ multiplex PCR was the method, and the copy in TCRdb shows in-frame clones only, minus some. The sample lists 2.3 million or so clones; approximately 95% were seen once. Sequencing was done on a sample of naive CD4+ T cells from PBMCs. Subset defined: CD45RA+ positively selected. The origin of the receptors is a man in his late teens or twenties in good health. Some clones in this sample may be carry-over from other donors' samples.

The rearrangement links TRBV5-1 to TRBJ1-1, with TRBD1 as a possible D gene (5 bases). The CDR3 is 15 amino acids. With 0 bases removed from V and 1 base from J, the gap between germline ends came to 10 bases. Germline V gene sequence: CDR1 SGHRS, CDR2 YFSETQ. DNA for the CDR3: TGCGCCAGCAGCTTGGAGGGGAACCAGAACACTGAAGCTTTCTTT. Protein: CASSLEGNQNTEAFF.

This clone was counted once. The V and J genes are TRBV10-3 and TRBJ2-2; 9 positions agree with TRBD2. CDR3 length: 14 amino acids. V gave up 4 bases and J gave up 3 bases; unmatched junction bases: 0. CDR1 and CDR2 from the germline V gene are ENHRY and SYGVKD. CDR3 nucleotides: TGTGCCATCAGTGGACTAGCGGACACCGGGGAGCTGTTTTTT. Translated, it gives CAISGLADTGELFF.

The CDR3 bases are TGTGCCAGCAGTTCCCAACTTAGCGGCAATCAGCCCCAGCATTTT. It codes for CASSSQLSGNQPQHF. The chain uses TRBV2 and TRBJ1-5; D gene uncertain. The length of the CDR3 is 15 residues. Trimming shortened V by 5 bases and J by 2 bases, and 13 bases separated the two germline ends. Germline V gives CDR1 SNHLY, CDR2 FYNNEI.

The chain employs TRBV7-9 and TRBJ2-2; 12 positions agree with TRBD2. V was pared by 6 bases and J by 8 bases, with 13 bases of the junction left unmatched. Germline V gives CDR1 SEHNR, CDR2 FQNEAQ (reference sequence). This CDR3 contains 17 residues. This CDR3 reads CASRNPGTSGFLGELFF. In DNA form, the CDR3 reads TGTGCCAGCAGGAATCCCGGGACTAGCGGGTTTTTAGGGGAGCTGTTTTTT. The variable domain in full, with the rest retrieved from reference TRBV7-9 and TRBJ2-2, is DTGVSQNPRHKITKRGQNVTFRCDPISEHNRLYWYRQTLGQGPEFLTYFQNEAQLEKSRLLSDRFSAERPKGSFSTLEIQRTEQGDSAMYLCASRNPGTSGFLGELFFGEGSRLTVL.

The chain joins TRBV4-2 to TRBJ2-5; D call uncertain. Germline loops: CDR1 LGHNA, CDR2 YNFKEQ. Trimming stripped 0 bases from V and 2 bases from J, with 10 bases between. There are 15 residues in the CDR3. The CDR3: CASSQDWTRQETQYF. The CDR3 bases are TGTGCCAGCAGCCAAGATTGGACGCGGCAAGAGACCCAGTACTTC.

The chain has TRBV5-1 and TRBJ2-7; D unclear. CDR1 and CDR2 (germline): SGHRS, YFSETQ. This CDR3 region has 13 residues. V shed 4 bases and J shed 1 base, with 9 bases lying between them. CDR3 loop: CASSLDWSYEQYF. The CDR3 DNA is TGCGCCAGCAGCCTAGACTGGTCCTACGAGCAGTACTTC.

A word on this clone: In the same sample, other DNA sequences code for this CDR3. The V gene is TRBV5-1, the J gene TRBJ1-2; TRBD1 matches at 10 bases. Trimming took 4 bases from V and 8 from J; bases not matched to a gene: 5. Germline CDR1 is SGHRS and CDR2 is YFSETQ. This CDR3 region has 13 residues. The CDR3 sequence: CASSLGTGDGYTF. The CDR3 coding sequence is TGCGCCAGCAGCCTTGGGACAGGGGACGGCTACACCTTC.

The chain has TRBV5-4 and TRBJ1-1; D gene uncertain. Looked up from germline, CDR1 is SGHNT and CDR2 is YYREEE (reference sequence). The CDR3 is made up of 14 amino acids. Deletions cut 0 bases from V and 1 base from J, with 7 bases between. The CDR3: CASSLGRQNTEAFF. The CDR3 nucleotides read TGTGCCAGCAGCTTGGGGCGACAGAACACTGAAGCTTTCTTT.

CDR3 sequence reads: CASSQAPSESSYEQYF. Here the CDR3 DNA reads TGTGCCAGCAGCCAAGCGCCTAGCGAGAGCTCCTACGAGCAGTACTTC. The chain employs TRBV4-2 and TRBJ2-7, with D possibly matching TRBD2 (6 bases). Trimming took 1 base from V and 0 from J, leaving 13 bases between them. The CDR3 runs to 16 residues. Germline CDR1 reads LGHNA; CDR2 reads YNFKEQ.

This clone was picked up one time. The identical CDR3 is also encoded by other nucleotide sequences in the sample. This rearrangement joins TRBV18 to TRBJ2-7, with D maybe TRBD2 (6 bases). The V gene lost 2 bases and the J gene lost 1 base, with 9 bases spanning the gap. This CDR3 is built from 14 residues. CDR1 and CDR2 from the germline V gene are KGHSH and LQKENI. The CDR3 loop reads CASSPGGGSYEQYF. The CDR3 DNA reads TGTGCCAGCTCACCAGGTGGAGGGTCCTACGAGCAGTACTTC.

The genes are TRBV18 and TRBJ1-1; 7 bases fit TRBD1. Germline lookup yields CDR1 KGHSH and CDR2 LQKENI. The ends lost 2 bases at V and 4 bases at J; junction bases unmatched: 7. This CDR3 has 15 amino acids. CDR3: CASSPIGRGTTEAFF. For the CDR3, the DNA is TGTGCCAGCTCACCAATTGGCAGGGGGACCACTGAAGCTTTCTTT.

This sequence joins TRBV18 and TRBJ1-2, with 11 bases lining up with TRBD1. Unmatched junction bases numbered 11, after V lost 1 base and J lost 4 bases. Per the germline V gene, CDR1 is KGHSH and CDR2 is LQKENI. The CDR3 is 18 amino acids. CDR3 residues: CASSPLPPGQGVSYGYTF. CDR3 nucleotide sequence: TGTGCCAGCTCACCACTACCTCCGGGACAGGGGGTTAGCTATGGCTACACCTTC. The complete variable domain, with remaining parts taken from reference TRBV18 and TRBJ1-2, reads NAGVMQNPRHLVRRRGQEARLRCSPMKGHSHVYWYRQLPEEGLKFMVYLQKENIIDESGMPKERFSAEFPKEGPSILRIQQVVRGDSAAYFCASSPLPPGQGVSYGYTFGSGTRLTVV.

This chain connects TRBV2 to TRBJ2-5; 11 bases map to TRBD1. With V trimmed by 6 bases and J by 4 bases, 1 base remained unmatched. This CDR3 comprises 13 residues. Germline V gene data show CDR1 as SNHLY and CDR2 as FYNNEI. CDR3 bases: TGTGCCAGCAGGGGACAGGGGGGAGAGACCCAGTACTTC. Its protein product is CASRGQGGETQYF.

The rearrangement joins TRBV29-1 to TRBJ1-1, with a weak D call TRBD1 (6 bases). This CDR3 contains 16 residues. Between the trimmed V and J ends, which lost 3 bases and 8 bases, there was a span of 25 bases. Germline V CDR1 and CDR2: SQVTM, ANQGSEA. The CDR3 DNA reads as TGCAGCGTTGAGGCCCGGGGGCCGGGTAGGTATTCGGAAGCTTTCTTT. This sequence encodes CSVEARGPGRYSEAFF.

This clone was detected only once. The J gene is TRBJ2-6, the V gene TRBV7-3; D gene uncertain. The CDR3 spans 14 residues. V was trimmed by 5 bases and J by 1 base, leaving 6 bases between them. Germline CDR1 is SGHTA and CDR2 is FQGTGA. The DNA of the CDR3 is TGTGCCAGCAGCAGACTGTCTGGGGCCAACGTCCTGACTTTC. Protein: CASSRLSGANVLTF.

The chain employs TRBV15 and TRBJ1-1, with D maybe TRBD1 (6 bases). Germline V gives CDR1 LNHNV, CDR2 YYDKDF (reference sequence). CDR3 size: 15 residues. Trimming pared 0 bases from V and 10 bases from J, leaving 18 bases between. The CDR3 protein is CATSREGGPSRGAFF. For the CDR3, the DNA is TGTGCCACCAGCAGAGAAGGGGGGCCCTCGCGGGGAGCTTTCTTT.

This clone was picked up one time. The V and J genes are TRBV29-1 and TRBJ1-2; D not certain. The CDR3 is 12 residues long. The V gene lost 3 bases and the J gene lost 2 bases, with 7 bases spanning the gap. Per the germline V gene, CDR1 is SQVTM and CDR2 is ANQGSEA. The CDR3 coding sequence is TGCAGCGTTGACATCCTGAACTATGGCTACACCTTC. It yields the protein CSVDILNYGYTF. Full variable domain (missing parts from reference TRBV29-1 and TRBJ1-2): SAVISQKPSRDICQRGTSLTIQCQVDSQVTMMFWYRQQPGQSLTLIATANQGSEATYESGFVIDKFPISRPNLTFSTLTVSNMSPEDSSIYLCSVDILNYGYTFGSGTRLTVV.

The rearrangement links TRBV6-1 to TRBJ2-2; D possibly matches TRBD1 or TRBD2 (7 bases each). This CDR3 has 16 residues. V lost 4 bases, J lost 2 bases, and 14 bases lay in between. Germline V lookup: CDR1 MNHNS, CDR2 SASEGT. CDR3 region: CASSGGRDSNTGELFF. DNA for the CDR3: TGTGCCAGCAGTGGGGGGAGGGACAGTAACACCGGGGAGCTGTTTTTT.

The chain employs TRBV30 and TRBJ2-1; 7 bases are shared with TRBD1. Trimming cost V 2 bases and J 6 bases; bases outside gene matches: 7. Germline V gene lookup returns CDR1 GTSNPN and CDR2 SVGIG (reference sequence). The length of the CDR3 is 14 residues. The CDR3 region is CAWSRQGEINEQFF. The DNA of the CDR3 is TGTGCCTGGAGTCGTCAGGGGGAGATCAATGAGCAGTTCTTC. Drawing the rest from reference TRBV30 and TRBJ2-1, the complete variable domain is SQTIHQWPATLVQPVGSPLSLECTVEGTSNPNLYWYRQAAGRGLQLLFYSVGIGQISSEVPQNLSASRPQDRQFILSSKKLLLSDSGFYLCAWSRQGEINEQFFGPGTRLTVL.

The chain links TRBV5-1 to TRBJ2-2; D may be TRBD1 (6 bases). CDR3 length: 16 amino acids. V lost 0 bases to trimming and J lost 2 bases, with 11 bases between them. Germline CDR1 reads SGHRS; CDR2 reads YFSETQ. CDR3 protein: CASSLAVGGNTGELFF. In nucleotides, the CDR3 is TGCGCCAGCAGCTTGGCAGTAGGGGGAAACACCGGGGAGCTGTTTTTT.

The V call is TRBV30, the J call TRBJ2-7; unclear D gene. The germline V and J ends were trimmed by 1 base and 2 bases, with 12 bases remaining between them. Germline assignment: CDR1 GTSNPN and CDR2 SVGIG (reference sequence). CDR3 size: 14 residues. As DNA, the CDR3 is TGTGCCTGGAGTGAGTTGGCGAATGCCTACGAGCAGTACTTC. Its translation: CAWSELANAYEQYF.

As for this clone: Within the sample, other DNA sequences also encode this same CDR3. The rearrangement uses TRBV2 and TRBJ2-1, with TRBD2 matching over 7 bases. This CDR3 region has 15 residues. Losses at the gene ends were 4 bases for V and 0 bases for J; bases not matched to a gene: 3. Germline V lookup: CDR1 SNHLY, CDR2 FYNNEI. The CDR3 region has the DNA TGTGCCAGCAGTGGCGGCGGGAGCTCCTACAATGAGCAGTTCTTC. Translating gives CASSGGGSSYNEQFF.

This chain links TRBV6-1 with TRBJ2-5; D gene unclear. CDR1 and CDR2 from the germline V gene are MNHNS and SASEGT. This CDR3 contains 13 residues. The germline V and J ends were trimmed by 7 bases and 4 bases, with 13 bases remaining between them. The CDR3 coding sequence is TGTGCCAGCATGCAGGACCGACTAGAGACCCAGTACTTC. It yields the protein CASMQDRLETQYF.